Sequencing of this T cell receptor (beta chain) was carried out in a study of memory CD4+ T cells and cytomegalovirus serostatus. Overall study results and limits: Repertoires predicted CMV serostatus with median bootstrapped AUC of about 0.94. CD4+ memory repertoires contained about two fifths of the 164 reported CMV TCRbeta sequences.

The sort gate was single viable CD3+CD4+CD8-CD45RO+ cells for memory CD4+ T cells. Serum IgG to CMV pp150, pp28, p38 and p52 defined serostatus. Study processing details: Out-of-frame sequences were removed, leaving 2 million to 2.5 million distinct TCRbeta sequences. Assay: immunoSEQ multiplex PCR; the TCRdb copy retains only in-frame clones and omits some. V and J calls and clone size are given by that table; D and trimming were obtained from the DNA. Of 85,000 to 100,000 clones in the sample, 80% were seen once. CDR3 length: 15 residues. The germline V gene has CDR1 SGHRS and CDR2 YFSETQ. Trimming stripped 0 bases from V and 5 bases from J, with 15 bases between. Concerning this clone itself: Its matching antigen is unknown.

The receptor comes from an adult in good health and CMV-seropositive. The gene calls are TRBV5-1 and TRBJ2-7, with unresolved D. Input material: memory CD4+ T cells from blood. Here the CDR3 DNA reads TGCGCCAGCAGCTTGGGTAATAGCTTAGGCGACGAGCAGTACTTC. Amino acid sequence: CASSLGNSLGDEQYF.